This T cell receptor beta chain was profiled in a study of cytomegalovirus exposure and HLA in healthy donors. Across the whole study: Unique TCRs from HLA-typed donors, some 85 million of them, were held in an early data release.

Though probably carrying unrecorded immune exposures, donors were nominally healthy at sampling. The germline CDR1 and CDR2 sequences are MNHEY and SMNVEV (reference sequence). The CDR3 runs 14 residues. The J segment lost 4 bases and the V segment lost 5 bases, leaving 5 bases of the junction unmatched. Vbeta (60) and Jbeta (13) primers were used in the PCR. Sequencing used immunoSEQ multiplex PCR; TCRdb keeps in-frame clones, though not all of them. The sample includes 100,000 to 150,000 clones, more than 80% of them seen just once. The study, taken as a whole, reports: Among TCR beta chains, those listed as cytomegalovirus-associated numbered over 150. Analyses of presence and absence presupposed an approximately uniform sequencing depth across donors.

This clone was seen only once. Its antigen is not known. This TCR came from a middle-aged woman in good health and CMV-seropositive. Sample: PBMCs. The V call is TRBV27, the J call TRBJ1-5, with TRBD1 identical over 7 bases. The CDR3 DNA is TGTGCCAGCAGTCTCAACAGGGGTAATCAGCCCCAGCATTTT. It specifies CASSLNRGNQPQHF.